A selection of T cell receptor beta chains follows, all from one sample in a study of high-grade serous ovarian cancer treatment subgroups. Measured with immunoSEQ multiplex PCR; TCRdb has only the in-frame clones, and not every one. Of roughly 18,000 clones listed, around 74% are singletons. Material: tumor tissue. The receptors were sampled from a human donor with high-grade serous ovarian cancer. The conserved cysteine and the conserved F or W are not part of the CDR3 here.

J gene	V gene	CDR3 protein
TRBJ1-1	TRBV28	ASSVGANTEAF
TRBJ1-5	TRBV6-1	ASSETGLNQPQH
TRBJ1-3	TRBV25-1	ASSGPGGNTIY
TRBJ2-3	TRBV18	ASSDTGTNWDTQY
TRBJ2-2	TRBV4-2	ASSQTVRRDRASSTGELF
TRBJ2-7	TRBV7-2	ASSKRAGLGEQY
TRBJ2-2	TRBV11-2	ASRRDGSTGELF
TRBJ2-3	TRBV6-6	ASRPPTADTQY
TRBJ2-1	TRBV10-3	AISEPPIGGRGGEQF
TRBJ2-5	TRBV25-1	ASRATWETQY
TRBJ2-5	TRBV7-2	ASSLRTYHETQY
TRBJ1-2	TRBV6-1	ASSPDGLYGYT
TRBJ1-1	TRBV7-9	ASSPDRSGAF
TRBJ2-1	TRBV11-3	ATTRLGGDNEQF
TRBJ2-1	TRBV15	ATSNNRGNEQF
TRBJ1-1	TRBV23-1	ASSHKGSTEAF
TRBJ2-2	TRBV10-3	AIRRTSSTGELF
TRBJ1-4	TRBV5-1	ASSLDVATNEKLF
TRBJ2-7	TRBV25-1	ASSDSHGSVYEQY
TRBJ2-1	TRBV7-3	ASSPGGLTNEQF
TRBJ1-5	TRBV7-2	ASSLAGVWGQPQH